Each of the 10 T cell receptor beta chains below was sequenced from the same sample in a study of blood T cells in healthy people across ages. Alongside a J-beta primer mix, a sample-barcoded 5' primer served in a second PCR lasting roughly 6 to 11 cycles. TCRdb analysed the 5' RACE reads with MiXCR anew, one entry per CDR3 protein. Of about 800,000 distinct CDR3 sequences in the sample, 20% to 30% were seen once. These data are also associated with another study on T cells of mothers and their children.

The sequenced material came from blood. These receptors were obtained from a boy younger than 18 in good health.

This clonotype showed up just a few times. The chain carries TRBV2 and TRBJ2-1; the match to TRBD2 covers 8 bases. Per germline, CDR1 SNHLY and CDR2 FYNNEI. The CDR3 consists of 16 residues. The V gene end was trimmed by 3 bases and the J gene end by 7 bases; junction bases not matched to a gene: 11. The CDR3 reads CASSDRGSGNQNEQFF. CDR3 DNA sequence: TGTGCCAGCAGTGATCGAGGTAGCGGGAATCAGAATGAGCAGTTCTTC.

This clonotype was seen a handful of times. The chain is built from TRBV20-1 and TRBJ1-4; tentatively, D is TRBD1 (5 bases). Between the trimmed V and J ends, which lost 6 bases and 10 bases, there was a span of 21 bases. Germline loops: CDR1 DFQATT, CDR2 SNEGSKA (reference sequence). CDR3 length equals 14 residues. CDR3 protein: CSAVLAGSGAKLFF. The CDR3, as DNA: TGCAGTGCGGTCCTGGCGGGGTCCGGGGCAAAACTGTTTTTT.

This clonotype was picked up a small number of times. V is TRBV10-3 and J is TRBJ2-1; 12 positions agree with TRBD2. The CDR3 is 16 amino acids. With V trimmed by 6 bases and J by 3 bases, 6 bases remained unmatched. Germline V gene lookup returns CDR1 ENHRY and CDR2 SYGVKD. CDR3 sequence (DNA): TGTGCCATCAGCGGCCCTAGCGGGGGGGTCTACAATGAGCAGTTCTTC. Translating it yields CAISGPSGGVYNEQFF.

The CDR3 DNA sequence: TGTGCCAGCAGTCGGGACAGGGGTGTGAATACGCAGTATTTT. Protein sequence: CASSRDRGVNTQYF. The rearrangement uses TRBV27 and TRBJ2-3, with 10 bases aligning to TRBD1. Trimming removed 5 bases from V and 7 bases from J; junction bases left unmatched: 6. CDR3 length: 14 residues. Germline V gene lookup returns CDR1 MNHEY and CDR2 SMNVEV (reference sequence).

In this sample, this clonotype turned up a few times. The rearrangement uses TRBV7-9 and TRBJ2-7, with a tentative D call TRBD2 (6 bases). CDR1 is SEHNR and CDR2 is FQNEAQ in the germline V gene (reference sequence). The length of the CDR3 is 15 residues. Trimming shortened V by 5 bases and J by 2 bases, and 16 bases separated the two germline ends. CDR3 in DNA: TGTGCCAGCAGCCATACGGGAGCAAGTCCCTACGAGCAGTACTTC. Translated: CASSHTGASPYEQYF.

This clonotype came up a few times. V usage is TRBV10-3 and J usage is TRBJ1-2; D remains unclear. Germline V gene sequence: CDR1 ENHRY, CDR2 SYGVKD. The ends were cut back, 3 bases at V and 4 bases at J, with 15 bases in the middle. The CDR3 extends over 15 amino acids. CDR3 nucleotide sequence: TGTGCCATCAGTGATCCCACCGGAGCTAGCTATGGCTACACCTTC. Translated, it gives CAISDPTGASYGYTF.

This rearrangement joins TRBV7-2 to TRBJ1-1; 7 nucleotides line up with TRBD1. Germline V gives CDR1 SGHTA, CDR2 FQGNSA. The CDR3 is made up of 16 amino acids. V lost 2 bases to trimming and J lost 6 bases; unmatched junction nucleotides: 12. The CDR3 DNA is TGTGCCAGCAGCTTACGGGGGATCACAGGGGTACCTGAAGCTTTCTTT. Translating it yields CASSLRGITGVPEAFF.

The chain has TRBV7-2 and TRBJ2-3; a weak D match, TRBD2 (7 bases). V was cut by 5 bases and J by 3 bases, with 18 bases left in between. The length of the CDR3 is 16 residues. The germline V gene has CDR1 SGHTA and CDR2 FQGNSA. This CDR3 reads CASSERGGVATDTQYF. The CDR3 DNA reads TGTGCCAGCAGCGAAAGAGGGGGGGTAGCAACAGATACGCAGTATTTT. Using reference TRBV7-2 and TRBJ2-3 for the parts outside the CDR3, the full variable domain is GAGVSQSPSNKVTEKGKDVELRCDPISGHTALYWYRQSLGQGLEFLIYFQGNSAPDKSGLPSDRFSAERTGGSVSTLTIQRTQQEDSAVYLCASSERGGVATDTQYFGPGTRLTVL.

The genes are TRBV4-1 and TRBJ2-5; D is possibly TRBD2 (5 bases). Germline CDR1 reads MGHRA; CDR2 reads YSYEKL. The CDR3 loop spans 15 amino acids. Trimming removed 1 base at V and 3 bases at J, with 12 bases between. CDR3 in amino acids: CASSQVPTNKETQYF. Written as DNA, the CDR3 is TGCGCCAGCAGCCAAGTCCCGACTAACAAAGAGACCCAGTACTTC.

This chain uses TRBV19 with TRBJ2-5; tentatively, D is TRBD2 (6 bases). Germline V CDR1 and CDR2: LNHDA, SQIVND (reference sequence). The CDR3 is 14 amino acids. Trimming removed 5 bases at V and 4 bases at J, with 14 bases between. The CDR3 DNA reads TGTGCCAGTAGTCAACCGGGAGAGAGAGAGACCCAGTACTTC. It translates to CASSQPGERETQYF.